This T cell receptor (beta chain) was documented in a study of CD8 T cells in ankylosing spondylitis. Scientists made TCR beta libraries using quantitative 5'-RACE with molecular barcodes. One entry per CDR3 protein, called by TCRdb with MiXCR from the 5' RACE reads. The table has hundreds of thousands of distinct CDR3 sequences, about a sixth seen once; the top ten hold 42%. This clonotype was seen more than once but under ten times. The antigen remains unidentified. Whole-study findings and limits: Disease-linked clones displayed a CD8+ phenotype and appeared relatively rarely in peripheral blood. Earlier authors reported some of these motif variants in reactive arthritis synovial fluid and blood. Enrichment of disease-linked clones was reportedly significant in matched ankylosing spondylitis synovial fluid. Blood of patients with ankylosing spondylitis appeared to be characterized by a TCR beta motif of eight highly homologous variants.

V lost 0 bases and J lost 3, with 9 bases in between. Germline-derived CDR1 and CDR2 are ENHRY and SYGVKD. The CDR3 loop spans 14 amino acids. The sample taken for sequencing was blood, either unsorted or a sorted T cell fraction (not recorded which). V and J are TRBV10-3 and TRBJ2-7; no clear D. The sequence was obtained from a male donor with ankylosing spondylitis. CDR3 DNA sequence: TGTGCCATCAGTGAGTCTGGCACGGTCTACGAGCAGTACTTC. Protein: CAISESGTVYEQYF.